Following are 4 T cell receptor beta chains from one sample sequenced in a study of cytomegalovirus exposure and HLA in healthy donors. Only in-frame clones appear in the TCRdb table, and some are missing; sequencing was by immunoSEQ multiplex PCR. The sample holds tens of thousands of clones; approximately 80% are singletons and the top ten take 2.5% to 3%. The sequenced sample was PBMCs. All receptors derive from a man aged 25-45 years in good health and CMV-seronegative.

The count of this clone is one. The chain couples TRBV30 to TRBJ2-1, with TRBD2 matching 9 bases. The CDR3 covers 14 residues. Germline-derived CDR1 and CDR2 are GTSNPN and SVGIG (reference sequence). Losses at the gene ends were 1 base for V and 9 bases for J; bases not matched to a gene: 7. The chain's CDR3 is CAWSGTSDSSEQFF. CDR3 coding DNA: TGTGCCTGGAGTGGGACTAGCGATAGTAGTGAGCAGTTCTTC.

Only a few counts were recorded for this clone. This sequence joins TRBV6-4 and TRBJ2-2, with D possibly matching TRBD1 (6 bases). V lost 3 bases, J lost 2 bases, and 13 bases lay in between. CDR3 size: 16 residues. The germline gives CDR1 MRHNA, CDR2 SNTAGT. Written as DNA, the CDR3 is TGTGCCAGCAGTGAGATAAGGACAGAAAACACCGGGGAGCTGTTTTTT. Translated: CASSEIRTENTGELFF.

The V gene is TRBV29-1, the J gene TRBJ2-5, with D unresolved. The CDR3 extends over 10 amino acids. Trimming stripped 6 bases from V and 5 bases from J, with 7 bases between. Germline V CDR1 and CDR2: SQVTM, ANQGSEA. CDR3 bases: TGCAGCGTCATCGCGGAGACCCAGTACTTC. It codes for CSVIAETQYF.

V is TRBV12-2 and J is TRBJ2-1; TRBD2 reflects the table's D call only, with no check against the DNA. TRBV12-2 is a pseudogene. The CDR3 runs to 16 residues. In DNA, the CDR3 is TGTGCAAGTCGCTTAGCGCGGCAGAGCTCCTACAATGAGCAGTTCTTC. The encoded protein is CASRLARQSSYNEQFF.